This is a list of T cell receptor beta chains from one sample in a study of T cells in Graves' hyperthyroidism and ophthalmopathy. MiXCR, run by TCRdb on the multiplex PCR reads, gives a single entry per CDR3 protein. The data contain about 740,000 distinct CDR3 sequences, 12% to 15% of them singletons. The source material was blood. The source is a young woman with Graves' hyperthyroidism. The CDR3 runs from the conserved cysteine through the conserved F or W. The D gene is left open where the match is weak. Size values are once, few and many counts, or a class for expanded clones, and some rows have none.

j_call	d_call	v_call	clone_size	cdr3_aa	cdr3_nt
TRBJ2-5	NA	TRBV28	many	CASKSGSGETQYF	TGTGCCAGCAAATCAGGGTCCGGGGAGACCCAGTACTTC
TRBJ2-1	TRBD2	TRBV11-1	many	CASSFFPSPGLATDNEQFF	TGTGCCAGCAGCTTTTTCCCCTCGCCCGGACTAGCTACGGACAATGAGCAGTTCTTC
TRBJ2-1	NA	TRBV7-6	few	CASSFLGASTYNEQFF	TGTGCCAGCAGCTTTCTCGGGGCTTCAACCTACAATGAGCAGTTCTTC
TRBJ2-3	TRBD1	TRBV7-9	many	CASSPKTGSTDTQYF	TGTGCCAGCAGCCCGAAGACAGGGAGCACAGATACGCAGTATTTT
TRBJ2-1	NA	TRBV18	many	CASSRTVGPEQFF	TGTGCCAGCTCACGAACGGTGGGGCCAGAGCAGTTCTTC
TRBJ2-4	NA	TRBV3-1	few	CASSPALDNIQYF	TGTGCCAGCAGCCCTGCCCTTGATAACATTCAGTACTTC
TRBJ2-7	NA	TRBV4-1	NA	CASSLSGPASSYEQYF	TGCGCCAGCAGCCTATCTGGGCCAGCTAGCTCCTACGAGCAGTACTTC
TRBJ2-3	NA	TRBV7-2	many	CATQRAPPTDTQYF	TGTGCCACCCAGAGGGCACCCCCCACAGATACGCAGTATTTT
TRBJ2-3	NA	TRBV13	many	CASSVREAPTDTQYF	TGTGCCAGCAGCGTTAGGGAGGCCCCGACAGATACGCAGTATTTT
TRBJ2-5	TRBD2	TRBV20-1	NA	CSAPNTRTSGRSETQYF	TGCAGTGCTCCAAACACAAGGACTAGCGGGAGGTCAGAGACCCAGTACTTC
TRBJ2-1	TRBD2	TRBV10-3	many	CAIIILAGGPNEQFF	TGTGCCATCATAATACTAGCGGGAGGCCCCAATGAGCAGTTCTTC
TRBJ2-6	NA	TRBV6-9	few	CASSFASGANVLTF	TGTGCCAGCAGTTTTGCGTCTGGGGCCAACGTCCTGACTTTC
TRBJ2-7	TRBD1	TRBV10-3	NA	CAISESRDRGSEQYF	TGTGCCATCAGTGAGTCGAGGGACAGGGGCAGCGAGCAGTACTTC
TRBJ2-7	NA	TRBV5-4	few	CASRMERGEQYF	TGTGCCAGCAGGATGGAACGTGGCGAGCAGTACTTC
TRBJ2-7	NA	TRBV30	many	CAWSVRSEQYF	TGTGCCTGGAGTGTACGATCCGAGCAGTACTTC
TRBJ2-1	TRBD2	TRBV28	NA	CASSLRREGSYNEQFF	TGTGCCAGCAGTTTAAGACGGGAGGGTTCCTACAATGAGCAGTTCTTC
TRBJ1-1	TRBD1	TRBV28	many	CASSSRDREDTEAFF	TGTGCCAGCAGTTCAAGGGACAGGGAGGACACTGAAGCTTTCTTT
TRBJ2-5	NA	TRBV19	few	CASTGDHQETQYF	TGTGCCAGTACCGGGGACCACCAAGAGACCCAGTACTTC
TRBJ1-2	NA	TRBV4-3	NA	CASSQAGGTGRNYGYTF	TGCGCCAGCAGCCAAGCTGGGGGGACCGGCAGAAACTATGGCTACACCTTC
TRBJ2-7	TRBD1	TRBV20-1	NA	CSAREGTDYEQYF	TGCAGTGCTAGAGAGGGGACAGACTACGAGCAGTACTTC
TRBJ2-5	NA	TRBV5-4	NA	CASSLRGTQETQYF	TGTGCCAGCAGCTTAAGAGGGACCCAAGAGACCCAGTACTTC
TRBJ2-2	TRBD2	TRBV12-3/TRBV12-4	NA	CASHQPGLEAGELFF	TGTGCCAGCCATCAGCCAGGACTAGAGGCCGGGGAGCTGTTTTTT
TRBJ2-7	TRBD2	TRBV6-1	few	CASRTAAGGSYEQYF	TGTGCCAGCAGAACGGCTGCGGGAGGGTCCTACGAGCAGTACTTC
TRBJ2-2	TRBD1	TRBV20-1	few	CSARPTGGNTGELFF	TGCAGTGCTAGGCCAACAGGGGGCAACACCGGGGAGCTGTTTTTT
TRBJ1-2	NA	TRBV20-1	NA	CSARRDRSYTF	TGCAGTGCTAGACGCGACAGGAGCTACACCTTC
TRBJ2-1	TRBD2	TRBV11-2	many	CASSLDRLAYNEQFF	TGTGCCAGCAGCTTAGATCGACTAGCTTACAATGAGCAGTTCTTC
TRBJ1-4	TRBD1	TRBV12-3/TRBV12-4	many	CASGWDRADEKLFF	TGTGCCAGCGGATGGGACAGGGCAGATGAAAAACTGTTTTTT
TRBJ2-3	NA	TRBV7-6	NA	CASSSYREADTQYF	TGTGCCAGCAGCTCCTACAGGGAAGCAGATACGCAGTATTTT
TRBJ2-1	TRBD2	TRBV5-6	many	CASSSGGEEQFF	TGTGCCAGCAGCTCGGGGGGGGAAGAGCAGTTCTTC
TRBJ1-3	NA	TRBV6-1	NA	CASTKADGNTIYF	TGTGCCAGCACCAAGGCAGATGGAAACACCATATATTTT
TRBJ2-5	NA	TRBV20-1	NA	CSARGGGAGREETQYF	TGCAGTGCTCGAGGGGGGGGGGCGGGTAGGGAGGAGACCCAGTACTTC
TRBJ1-1	NA	TRBV20-1	NA	CSARLRGARNTEAFF	TGCAGTGCTAGACTCCGGGGCGCAAGGAACACTGAAGCTTTCTTT
TRBJ2-1	NA	TRBV12-3/TRBV12-4	many	CASSYRGEQFF	TGTGCCAGCAGTTACCGTGGTGAGCAGTTCTTC
TRBJ2-7	TRBD2	TRBV10-2	few	CASRDSGRGNHEQYF	TGCGCCAGCAGGGATAGCGGGAGGGGAAACCACGAGCAGTACTTC
TRBJ2-2	NA	TRBV9	NA	CASAGVGANTGELFF	TGTGCCAGCGCCGGGGTTGGGGCGAACACCGGGGAGCTGTTTTTT
TRBJ2-5	NA	TRBV18	many	CASSPVGAETQYF	TGTGCCAGCTCACCAGTGGGAGCTGAGACCCAGTACTTC
TRBJ1-4	TRBD1	TRBV12-3/TRBV12-4	few	CASTPGQTNEKLFF	TGTGCCAGCACCCCGGGACAGACTAATGAAAAACTGTTTTTT
TRBJ2-7	TRBD1	TRBV10-3	many	CAISDPQNRGRREQYF	TGTGCCATCAGTGACCCCCAGAACAGGGGGCGTCGCGAGCAGTACTTC
TRBJ1-5	NA	TRBV5-8	NA	CASSLRTVYSNQPQHF	TGTGCCAGCAGCTTGAGGACAGTTTATAGCAATCAGCCCCAGCATTTT
TRBJ1-2	NA	TRBV6-1	NA	CASSARENYGYTF	TGTGCCAGCAGCGCACGGGAGAACTATGGCTACACCTTC
TRBJ2-3	TRBD2	TRBV6-1	many	CASLADSGYTDTQYF	TGTGCCAGCCTAGCGGATTCCGGGTACACAGATACGCAGTATTTT
TRBJ2-7	TRBD1	TRBV4-3	many	CASSQDGAGGNYEQYF	TGCGCCAGCAGCCAAGATGGAGCAGGGGGCAACTACGAGCAGTACTTC
TRBJ1-6	TRBD1	TRBV6-1	NA	CASSRRQGVTLHF	TGTGCCAGCAGTAGGCGACAGGGGGTCACCCTCCACTTT
TRBJ2-1	NA	TRBV15	few	CATSRGIQGGSEQFF	TGTGCCACCAGCAGAGGCATTCAGGGGGGTAGTGAGCAGTTCTTC
TRBJ1-5	TRBD1	TRBV6-1	NA	CASSLRGRAGYSNQPQHF	TGTGCCAGCAGCCTTAGGGGGCGGGCGGGTTATAGCAATCAGCCCCAGCATTTT
TRBJ2-1	NA	TRBV6-7	NA	CASSSLAGSWSYNEQFF	TGTGCCAGCAGTTCTCTTGCGGGCAGTTGGTCGTACAATGAGCAGTTCTTC
TRBJ1-2	NA	TRBV28	many	CASSLPDNGGYTF	TGTGCCAGCAGTTTACCCGATAACGGTGGCTACACCTTC
TRBJ2-1	TRBD1	TRBV24-1	NA	CATSDWTGGSYNEQFF	TGTGCCACCAGTGATTGGACAGGGGGCTCCTACAATGAGCAGTTCTTC
TRBJ2-3	NA	TRBV20-1	many	CSARRSLREQPDTQYF	TGCAGTGCTAGACGTTCGCTTCGCGAGCAGCCAGATACGCAGTATTTT
TRBJ2-1	NA	TRBV7-9	many	CASSFEASNEQFF	TGTGCCAGCAGCTTTGAAGCTTCGAATGAGCAGTTCTTC
TRBJ1-2	TRBD1	TRBV5-1	many	CASSPGGLGQARGYTF	TGCGCCAGCAGCCCTGGTGGCCTGGGACAGGCGAGGGGCTACACCTTC
TRBJ2-3	TRBD2	TRBV19	few	CASSRTSGSITDTQYF	TGTGCCAGTAGTAGGACTAGCGGGAGCATCACAGATACGCAGTATTTT
TRBJ1-5	TRBD1	TRBV18	few	CASSQQGSLGGPQHF	TGTGCCAGCTCTCAACAGGGGAGCCTGGGCGGGCCCCAGCATTTT